This T cell receptor (beta chain) was found in a study of shared clonotypes between healthy human individuals. In the naive CD8 group, cells lacked CD45RO and were positively selected for CCR7, so terminally differentiated effector memory CD45RA+ cells were left out. Germline V gives CDR1 SGHRS, CDR2 YFSETQ. V was pared by 3 bases and J by 0 bases, with 7 bases of the junction left unmatched. The CDR3 covers 19 residues. Profiled with immunoSEQ multiplex PCR; TCRdb holds only in-frame clones, not every one. Here the sample spans about 1.9 million clones, approximately 92% being singletons. What was sequenced was naive CD8+ T cells from PBMCs. This chain connects TRBV5-1 to TRBJ2-6; 12 bases agree with TRBD1. This TCR derives from a man between 18 and 29 years old in good health. Some clones in this sample may be carry-over from other donors' samples. The CDR3 reads CASSSRDRGLLSGANVLTF. CDR3 sequence (DNA): TGCGCCAGCAGCTCCCGGGACAGGGGGCTCCTCTCTGGGGCCAACGTCCTGACTTTC.